Listed below are T cell receptor beta chains from one sample, sequenced in a study of Tregs in tolerant kidney transplant recipients. Sequenced by immunoSEQ multiplex PCR; TCRdb stores in-frame clones only, minus some. The sample has tens of thousands of clones; 80% to 95% are singletons. The sample was CD4+ T cells from blood (PBMCs), taken 12 months after the transplant. These receptors all come from a human patient who received a combined kidney and bone marrow transplant. Some T cells may be provided by the graft donor. Each CDR3 is given without its conserved first and last residue.

TRBV10-3	TRBJ2-2	AISVADRTNTGELF
TRBV18	TRBJ1-4	ASSQGYYEKLF
TRBV11-2	TRBJ2-1	ASSLFRDSAGYNNEQF
TRBV6-5	TRBJ2-3	ASMRVRTDTQY
TRBV11-3	TRBJ2-1	ASSLDGTGGWNEQF
TRBV11-2	TRBJ1-1	ASSSTGDTEAF
TRBV14	TRBJ1-5	ASSLTGNQPQH
TRBV9	TRBJ1-2	ASSGHRDRGRIYNYGYT
TRBV7-9	TRBJ2-7	ASSIAGGPGYEQY
TRBV6-1	TRBJ2-7	ASSEYPGYEQY
TRBV10-2	TRBJ2-1	ASGGARVNEQF
TRBV5-5	TRBJ1-4	ASSPRTGGNEKLF
TRBV5-5	TRBJ1-2	ASHRLGGYGYT
TRBV5-4	TRBJ2-2	ASSLVSGAGELF
TRBV19	TRBJ1-1	ASSRTGPTEAF
TRBV5-4	TRBJ2-5	ASSPLAGETQY
TRBV5-1	TRBJ2-6	ASSLERRSGANVLT
TRBV19	TRBJ2-3	ASSSTGTLSDTQY
TRBV4-2	TRBJ1-3	ASSQDPRPGDSGNTIY
TRBV7-2	TRBJ1-2	ASSFYPRSGYT
TRBV10-3	TRBJ1-3	AISDYGAPSRNTIY
TRBV25-1	TRBJ1-2	ASSESTYGYT
TRBV6-6	TRBJ1-3	ASSETERNTIY
TRBV6-1	TRBJ2-1	ASSASGGPYNEQF
TRBV19	TRBJ2-2	ASHDRGWTGELF
TRBV7-3	TRBJ2-3	ASSPNGQAGTDTQY
TRBV10-3	TRBJ1-2	AISGIGQGNLKENAEGNYGYT
TRBV12-2	TRBJ2-3	ASPYSALTDTQY
TRBV29-1	TRBJ1-4	SVSPSGGEKLF
TRBV5-5	TRBJ1-2	ASSYRDRQYGYT
TRBV7-2	TRBJ2-5	ASSRWGGQETQY
TRBV7-2	TRBJ2-7	ASSHPGLGPLEQY
TRBV5-1	TRBJ2-3	ASSKGQPSTDTQY
TRBV4-1	TRBJ2-7	ASSQGGSLAGLSEQY
TRBV7-2	TRBJ2-3	ASSVLATGSTDTQY
TRBV11-2	TRBJ1-1	ASSRTAGATEAF
TRBV7-2	TRBJ2-7	ASSRQQGAGSYEQY
TRBV29-1	TRBJ2-1	SVVGSGNSYNEQF
TRBV29-1	TRBJ1-1	SVQGATEAF
TRBV11-2	TRBJ1-6	ASSLGQYNSPLH
TRBV6-6	TRBJ1-1	ASSYQRQNTEAF
TRBV19	TRBJ2-1	ASSILSGRRYNEQF
TRBV4-1	TRBJ2-7	ASSRVIATGTYEQY
TRBV5-4	TRBJ2-2	ASSTKTVNTGELF
TRBV7-9	TRBJ2-5	ASSLVLEIQY
TRBV7-2	TRBJ2-4	ASSHELAGADIQY
TRBV7-2	TRBJ2-7	ASSLVPAGDHYEQY
TRBV12-5	TRBJ2-2	ASGFARIEVLAGERTGTGELF
TRBV27	TRBJ2-7	ASSLRTAGAYEQY
TRBV5-1	TRBJ1-6	ASSAGQGARNSPLH
TRBV7-9	TRBJ2-5	ASSHPGQGKQETQY
TRBV5-8	TRBJ2-7	ASSPRGNEQY
TRBV4-3	TRBJ2-2	ASSRLPSSGRGSGELF
TRBV25-1	TRBJ2-7	ASSAYREQY
TRBV7-2	TRBJ2-5	ASSPVGTPQETQY
TRBV4-1	TRBJ2-5	ASSTFLAGGFETQY
TRBV6-4	TRBJ1-5	AIELTGQINQPQH
TRBV30	TRBJ1-4	AWSLQANEKLF
TRBV5-8	TRBJ1-1	ASSLTVNTEAF
TRBV7-9	TRBJ1-4	ASSLGGTNEKLF